This TCR beta chain was identified during a study of blood T cell repertoires in COVID-19 (TCRdb year 2020). Context from the whole study: Samples from collaborators originated in the United States, Italy and Spain and spanned both the acute and convalescent phases of COVID-19. The prospective study material was composed of cDNA or gDNA derived from T cells, B-cell-depleted T cells, or PBMCs. Subjects who had been exposed to COVID-19, were actively infected with it, or had recovered from it provided the deeply sampled blood TCRbeta repertoires that made up the dataset. A freely available public database, intended as a resource for researchers studying the immune response to SARS-CoV-2, is where the repertoires were released. The samples were drawn from the first 160 participants of the ongoing ImmuneRACE study and from 1,254 subjects provided by 6 global collaborators. Sample metadata almost always included a de-identified subject ID, COVID-19 status, age in years and sex. Where HLA class I and class II types were available, the types were taken from metadata supplied by the sample provider, not from assay-based typing. Beyond this particular receptor, the publication reports: Clinical and demographic metadata were provided uncurated, with the amount varying by source and participant.

The immunoSEQ Assay, a bias-controlled multiplex PCR, was used to amplify TCRbeta CDR3 regions from genomic DNA. Turning to the authors' computational methods: The number of nucleated cells in each sample was estimated by amplification of reference gene primers within the assay. To quantify the absolute abundance of each unique TCRbeta CDR3 rearrangement, sequence reads were collapsed and filtered. For each sample, productive Simpson clonality was calculated as the square root of Simpson's diversity index over productive rearrangements. This immuneACCESS table, as held by TCRdb, lists in-frame sequences with V and J called but not all clones. Of the missing ones, under half trace to an unresolved V gene in checked studies; the others have no known cause. From that table come the V and J calls and clone size; the DNA was used to work out D and trimming. Recorded for this sample are under 200,000 clones; roughly 86% of them occurred a single time. Clones ranked in the top ten supply approximately 6.5% of the sample.

Collaborating institutions collected whole blood in K2EDTA tubes following their own protocols. Collaborator samples were shipped for TCRbeta analysis as frozen whole blood, isolated PBMCs, or DNA extracted from either sample type. Note on this clone: The antigen it recognizes is unknown. No much larger clone exists at a distance of one base, and base qualities are not known.

Deletion took 5 bases off V and 3 bases off J, with a span of 10 bases between the germline ends. Per the germline V gene, SQVTM is the CDR1 and ANQGSEA is the CDR2. The cysteine opens and the phenylalanine closes a CDR3 of 12 amino acids. The CDR3 DNA has 36 bases and is translated from base 1. The rearrangement combines TRBV29-1 with TRBJ1-1; matching of 5 bases hints at TRBD1 as the D gene. The clonotype comes from a woman older than 75 in a cohort sampled during active or convalescent COVID-19. Sequenced sample: peripheral blood. CDR3 sequence: CSVSEGYTEAFF. The DNA sequence is given as TGCAGCGTTTCGGAGGGGTACACTGAAGCTTTCTTT.